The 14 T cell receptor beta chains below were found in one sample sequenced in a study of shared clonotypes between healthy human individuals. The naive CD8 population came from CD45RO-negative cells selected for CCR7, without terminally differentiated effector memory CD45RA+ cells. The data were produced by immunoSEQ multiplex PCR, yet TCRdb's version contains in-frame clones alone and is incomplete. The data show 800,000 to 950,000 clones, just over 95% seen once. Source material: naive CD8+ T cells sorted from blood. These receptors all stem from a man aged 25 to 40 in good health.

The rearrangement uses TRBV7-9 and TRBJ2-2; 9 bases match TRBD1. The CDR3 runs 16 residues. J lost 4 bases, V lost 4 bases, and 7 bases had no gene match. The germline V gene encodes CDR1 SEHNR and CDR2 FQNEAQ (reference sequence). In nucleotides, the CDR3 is TGTGCCAGCAGCTCACAGAGGACAGGGGTCACCGGGGAGCTGTTTTTT. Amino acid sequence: CASSSQRTGVTGELFF.

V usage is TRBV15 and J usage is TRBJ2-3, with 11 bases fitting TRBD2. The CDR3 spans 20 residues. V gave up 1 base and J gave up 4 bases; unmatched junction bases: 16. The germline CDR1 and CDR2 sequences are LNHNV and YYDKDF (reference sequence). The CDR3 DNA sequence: TGTGCCACCAGCAGAGTGGCTTGGCTAGCGGGAGGCGGAGGGGCAGATACGCAGTATTTT. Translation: CATSRVAWLAGGGGADTQYF.

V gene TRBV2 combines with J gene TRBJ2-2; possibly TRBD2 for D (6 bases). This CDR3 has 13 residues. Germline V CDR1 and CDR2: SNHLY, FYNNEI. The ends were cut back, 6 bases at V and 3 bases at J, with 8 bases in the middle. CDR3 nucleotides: TGTGCCAGCAGGGGGGGATACACCGGGGAGCTGTTTTTT. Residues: CASRGGYTGELFF. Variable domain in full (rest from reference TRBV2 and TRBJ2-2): EPEVTQTPSHQVTQMGQEVILRCVPISNHLYFYWYRQILGQKVEFLVSFYNNEISEKSEIFDDQFSVERPDGSNFTLKIRSTKLEDSAMYFCASRGGYTGELFFGEGSRLTVL.

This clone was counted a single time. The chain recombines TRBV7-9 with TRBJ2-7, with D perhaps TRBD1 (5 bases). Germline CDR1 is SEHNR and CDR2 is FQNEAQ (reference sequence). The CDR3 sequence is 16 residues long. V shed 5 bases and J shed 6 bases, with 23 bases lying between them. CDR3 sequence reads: CASSGDRIGGQSEQYF. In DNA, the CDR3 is TGTGCCAGCAGCGGAGACAGAATAGGCGGACAAAGCGAGCAGTACTTC. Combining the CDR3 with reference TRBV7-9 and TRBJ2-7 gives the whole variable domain DTGVSQNPRHKITKRGQNVTFRCDPISEHNRLYWYRQTLGQGPEFLTYFQNEAQLEKSRLLSDRFSAERPKGSFSTLEIQRTEQGDSAMYLCASSGDRIGGQSEQYFGPGTRLTVT.

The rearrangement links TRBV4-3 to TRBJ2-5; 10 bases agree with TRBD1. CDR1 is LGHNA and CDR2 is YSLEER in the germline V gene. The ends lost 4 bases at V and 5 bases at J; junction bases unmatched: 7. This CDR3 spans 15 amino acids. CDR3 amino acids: CASSLGTGAGETQYF. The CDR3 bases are TGCGCCAGCAGCCTTGGGACAGGGGCCGGGGAGACCCAGTACTTC.

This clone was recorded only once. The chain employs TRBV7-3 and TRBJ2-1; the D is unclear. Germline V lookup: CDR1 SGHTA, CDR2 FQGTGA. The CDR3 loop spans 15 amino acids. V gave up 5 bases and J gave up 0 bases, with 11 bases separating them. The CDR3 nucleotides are TGTGCCAGCAGCCCTACGGAGCGCTCCTACAATGAGCAGTTCTTC. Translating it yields CASSPTERSYNEQFF.

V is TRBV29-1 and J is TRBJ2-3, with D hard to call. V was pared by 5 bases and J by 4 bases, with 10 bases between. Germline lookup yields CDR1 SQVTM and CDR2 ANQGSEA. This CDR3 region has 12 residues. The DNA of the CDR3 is TGCAGCGTTCCTTTGGTAGCAGATACGCAGTATTTT. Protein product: CSVPLVADTQYF.

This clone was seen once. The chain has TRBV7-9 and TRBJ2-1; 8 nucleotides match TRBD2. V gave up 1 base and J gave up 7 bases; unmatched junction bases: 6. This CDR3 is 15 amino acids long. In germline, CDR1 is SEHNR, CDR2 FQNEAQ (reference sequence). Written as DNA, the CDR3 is TGTGCCAGCAGCTTAGTAGGAGCGGGAGATAATGAGCAGTTCTTC. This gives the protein CASSLVGAGDNEQFF.

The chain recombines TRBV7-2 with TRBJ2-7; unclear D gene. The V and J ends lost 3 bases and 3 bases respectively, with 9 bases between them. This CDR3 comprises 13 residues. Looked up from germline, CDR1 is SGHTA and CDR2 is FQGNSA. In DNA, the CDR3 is TGTGCCAGCAGCTTCTACCTTAACTACGAGCAGTACTTC. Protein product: CASSFYLNYEQYF.

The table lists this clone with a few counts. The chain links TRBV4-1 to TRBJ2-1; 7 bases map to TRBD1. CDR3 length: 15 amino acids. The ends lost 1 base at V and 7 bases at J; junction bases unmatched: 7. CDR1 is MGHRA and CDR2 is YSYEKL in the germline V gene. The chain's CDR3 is CASSQAGDSVNEQFF. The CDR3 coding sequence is TGCGCCAGCAGCCAAGCCGGGGACAGTGTTAATGAGCAGTTCTTC.

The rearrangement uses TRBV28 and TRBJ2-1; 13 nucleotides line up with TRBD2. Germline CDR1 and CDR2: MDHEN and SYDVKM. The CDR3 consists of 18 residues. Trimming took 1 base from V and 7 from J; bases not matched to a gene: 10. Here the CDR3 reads CASSLSWTSGSYNNEQFF. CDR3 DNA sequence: TGTGCCAGCAGTTTATCCTGGACTAGCGGGAGTTACAATAATGAGCAGTTCTTC.

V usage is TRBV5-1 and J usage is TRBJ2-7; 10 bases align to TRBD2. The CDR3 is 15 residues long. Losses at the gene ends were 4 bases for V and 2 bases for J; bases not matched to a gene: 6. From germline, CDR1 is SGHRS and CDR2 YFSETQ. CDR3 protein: CASSTGTSEPYEQYF. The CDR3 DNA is TGCGCCAGCAGCACAGGGACTAGCGAACCCTACGAGCAGTACTTC.

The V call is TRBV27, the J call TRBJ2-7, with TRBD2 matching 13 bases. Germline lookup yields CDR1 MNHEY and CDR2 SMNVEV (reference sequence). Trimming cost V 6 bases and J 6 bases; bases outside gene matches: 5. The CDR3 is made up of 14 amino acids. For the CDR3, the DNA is TGTGCCAGCAGCCGGACTAGCGGGAGATTCGAGCAGTACTTC. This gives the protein CASSRTSGRFEQYF.

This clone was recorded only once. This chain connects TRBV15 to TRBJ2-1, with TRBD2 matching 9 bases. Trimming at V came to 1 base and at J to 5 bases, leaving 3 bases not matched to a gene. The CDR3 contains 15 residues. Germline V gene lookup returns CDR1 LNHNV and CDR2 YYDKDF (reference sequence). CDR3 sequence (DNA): TGTGCCACCAGCAGAGGACTAGCGGACCACAATGAGCAGTTCTTC. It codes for CATSRGLADHNEQFF.